This record concerns one TCR beta chain sequence. Tagging with unique molecular identifiers was applied to individual cDNA molecules. TCRdb re-called the 5' RACE reads with MiXCR, one entry per CDR3 protein. The sample yields just under 65,000 distinct CDR3 sequences, roughly 9% seen once. The sample originates from a study of early T cells in non-severe SARS-CoV-2 infection. Study in general: Bulk RNA isolated from unsorted whole blood underwent sequencing; chains were not paired.

Germline CDR1 is DFQATT and CDR2 is SNEGSKA (reference sequence). V was trimmed by 6 bases and J by 4 bases, leaving 18 bases between them. CDR3 length: 14 amino acids. The V call is TRBV20-1, the J call TRBJ2-5; no definite D call. The origin of this receptor is an adult who was a healthcare worker with PCR-confirmed SARS-CoV-2 infection or an uninfected control (not recorded which). The specimen was whole blood, collected at baseline. CDR3 sequence: CSALLHSSIETQYF. CDR3 DNA sequence: TGCAGTGCCTTACTCCACTCATCTATAGAGACCCAGTACTTC.